This TCR beta chain appears in the sequencing data of a study of regulatory T cells in long-lasting Graves disease. Findings of the study overall: The study found lower TCR diversity in persistent Graves' patients than in newly diagnosed ones.

To make TCR beta libraries, researchers used iRepertoire HTBI primers and Arm-PCR of CDR3 regions. TCRdb passed the multiplex PCR reads through MiXCR, listing each CDR3 protein once. The sample has some 490,000 distinct CDR3 sequences, around 12% seen once. Time point given: newly diagnosed GD, antithyroid drugs for less than 3 months. Generation of the TCR library employed RNA extracted from PBMCs. The CDR3 is 14 residues long. From germline, CDR1 is SGHDT and CDR2 YYEEEE. Trimming left V 2 bases short and J 0 bases short, with 8 bases between. This clonotype was seen at least ten times. What it binds is not known. These data also featured in a second study, about T cells in Graves' hyperthyroidism and ophthalmopathy.

This sample comprised peripheral blood mononuclear cells (PBMCs), obtained at new diagnosis, from a patient treated with antithyroid drugs. The rearrangement links TRBV5-6 to TRBJ1-2; D may be TRBD1 (5 bases). This TCR derives from a woman in her thirties with Graves disease. The CDR3 loop is CASSFEQANYGYTF. The CDR3 region has the DNA TGTGCCAGCAGCTTCGAACAGGCTAACTATGGCTACACCTTC.